This T cell receptor (beta chain) was sequenced during a study of blood T cell repertoires in COVID-19. TCRdb's table, derived via immunoSEQ multiplex PCR, lists solely in-frame clones and lacks some. The table shows tens of thousands of clones, with 85% to 95% occurring only once. This CDR3 is 16 amino acids long. Germline V gives CDR1 SGHVS, CDR2 FNYEAQ. The ends lost 3 bases at V and 0 bases at J; junction bases unmatched: 5. The sample taken for sequencing was peripheral blood. The sequence derives from a man aged 50 or older with acute or convalescent COVID-19. The chain is built from TRBV7-6 and TRBJ1-3; 7 positions agree with TRBD1. CDR3 DNA: TGTGCCAGCAGCTTGGGACAGACAAACTCTGGAAACACCATATATTTT. The encoded protein is CASSLGQTNSGNTIYF.